This is a list of T cell receptor beta chains from one sample in a study of OX40 agonist ivuxolimab in advanced cancers. The data were produced by immunoSEQ multiplex PCR, yet TCRdb's version contains in-frame clones alone and is incomplete. Among approximately 84,000 clones, about four fifths were seen once, and the ten largest hold roughly 2.5%. The sample consisted of CD4+ or CD8+ T cells sorted from blood, taken in a trial of the OX40 agonist ivuxolimab. These TCRs come from an adult with an advanced solid tumor such as melanoma, head and neck, liver or kidney cancer. Both conserved end residues are part of each CDR3. The D gene is left open where the match is weak. Clone size, where shown, is once, few, many, or a class for clones that have expanded.

cdr3_length	v_call	clone_size	d_call	j_call	cdr3_nt	cdr3_aa
14	TRBV4-3	.	TRBD1	TRBJ2-7	TGCGCCAGCAGCCAAGGGACAGGGCTCTACGAGCAGTACTTC	CASSQGTGLYEQYF
13	TRBV29-1	once	.	TRBJ1-1	TGCAGCGTTGAATCTTCAGTGAACACTGAAGCTTTCTTT	CSVESSVNTEAFF
15	TRBV6-1	.	.	TRBJ1-5	TGTGCCACCGATAACTCCCGGATAGACAATCAGCCCCAGCATTTT	CATDNSRIDNQPQHF
15	TRBV7-8	.	TRBD2	TRBJ2-5	TGTGCCAGCAGCTTAATGAGCGGGACCCAAGAGACCCAGTACTTC	CASSLMSGTQETQYF
19	TRBV4-1	.	TRBD2	TRBJ2-3	TGCGCCAGCAGCCCCGAGGGGATAGCGGGGGGGCCCCCCGGGGATACGCAGTATTTT	CASSPEGIAGGPPGDTQYF
12	TRBV7-2	.	.	TRBJ1-5	TGTGCCAGCAGCTTAGTCGGGCAGCCCCAGCATTTT	CASSLVGQPQHF
15	TRBV4-2	.	TRBD1	TRBJ2-7	TGTGCCAGCAGCCAAGTGAGACAGGGAATAACCGAGCAGTACTTC	CASSQVRQGITEQYF
16	TRBV6-6	once	.	TRBJ1-6	TGTGCCAGCATCCCCGAGATGGGCGCCTATAATTCACCCCTCCACTTT	CASIPEMGAYNSPLHF
16	TRBV4-3	.	TRBD1	TRBJ1-2	TGCGCCAGCAGCCAGGACGGGACAGGTATTCCCTATGGCTACACCTTC	CASSQDGTGIPYGYTF
17	TRBV10-3	.	TRBD1	TRBJ1-1	TGTGCCATCAGCGGGACAGGGGGCGCGGAATTGAACACTGAAGCTTTCTTT	CAISGTGGAELNTEAFF
13	TRBV9	once	.	TRBJ1-4	TGTGCCAGCAGCACCCCTCAAGGTGAAAAACTGTTTTTT	CASSTPQGEKLFF
14	TRBV6-1	.	.	TRBJ1-3	TGTGCCAGCAGAGCTGACGGCTCTGGAAACACCATATATTTT	CASRADGSGNTIYF
13	TRBV19	.	.	TRBJ2-2	TGTGCCAGTAGTGGGCAGAACACCGGGGAGCTGTTTTTT	CASSGQNTGELFF
17	TRBV5-1	.	.	TRBJ2-2	TGCGCCAGCAGCTTGGATGCTAGGGGATCGAACACCGGGGAGCTGTTTTTT	CASSLDARGSNTGELFF
16	TRBV27	.	TRBD1	TRBJ2-7	TGTGCCAGCAGTTTATCCGGCAGGGGGTTCTCCTACGAGCAGTACTTC	CASSLSGRGFSYEQYF
15	TRBV10-1	once	.	TRBJ2-3	TGCGCCAGCAGCCGGGGGACAATTGGCACAGATACGCAGTATTTT	CASSRGTIGTDTQYF
14	TRBV7-2	.	.	TRBJ2-2	TGTGCCAGCAGCGAAGACAGTAACACCGGGGAGCTGTTTTTT	CASSEDSNTGELFF
14	TRBV6-5	.	.	TRBJ2-7	TGTGCCAGCAGTTACCAGGGACACTCCTACGAGCAGTACTTC	CASSYQGHSYEQYF
14	TRBV7-9	few	.	TRBJ2-3	TGTGCCAGCAGCTTGTCACTGGCCGCAGATACGCAGTATTTT	CASSLSLAADTQYF
15	TRBV7-3	.	TRBD2	TRBJ2-1	TGTGCCAGCAGTCCCACTAGCGGGGCCTACAATGAGCAGTTCTTC	CASSPTSGAYNEQFF
18	TRBV27	.	.	TRBJ1-1	TGTGCCAGCAGTTTATGGCGGGGGGGTGGCGTGCAGAACACTGAAGCTTTCTTT	CASSLWRGGGVQNTEAFF
13	TRBV10-2	.	.	TRBJ2-7	TGCGCCAGCAGTGAACAGGGAATCTACGAGCAGTACTTC	CASSEQGIYEQYF
14	TRBV28	.	TRBD1	TRBJ1-2	TGTGCCAGCAGTAGGACAGGGAAGAACTATGGCTACACCTTC	CASSRTGKNYGYTF
15	TRBV4-3	.	.	TRBJ2-5	TGCGCCAGCAGCCAAGATATGGGTTTGACAGAGACCCAGTACTTC	CASSQDMGLTETQYF
15	TRBV4-3	.	.	TRBJ1-1	TGCGCCAGCAGCCAAGATACAGGGAAGTTGACTGAAGCTTTCTTT	CASSQDTGKLTEAFF